These 25 T cell receptor beta chains were all obtained from the same sample, sequenced in a study of cytomegalovirus exposure and HLA in healthy donors. Both 60 Vbeta primers and 13 Jbeta primers went into the PCR. Assay used: immunoSEQ multiplex PCR; TCRdb lists only in-frame clones, some missing. The table lists about 130,000 clones, about four fifths of them singletons. The sequencing input was PBMCs. Every receptor here comes from a middle-aged woman in good health and CMV-seronegative.

This clone was found a few times. The rearrangement joins TRBV18 to TRBJ2-2; the match to TRBD2 covers 10 bases. The germline CDR1 and CDR2 sequences are KGHSH and LQKENI. The CDR3 has 16 amino acids. Losses at the gene ends were 5 bases for V and 1 base for J; bases not matched to a gene: 4. CDR3 nucleotides: TGTGCCAGCTCATCCTGGACTAGCGGGAACACCGGGGAGCTGTTTTTT. Translated: CASSSWTSGNTGELFF.

This sequence joins TRBV6-5 and TRBJ1-2; a possible D gene is TRBD1 (6 bases). This CDR3 comprises 15 residues. Between the trimmed V and J ends, which lost 4 bases and 5 bases, there was a span of 17 bases. Per germline, CDR1 MNHEY and CDR2 SVGAGI. CDR3 sequence (DNA): TGTGCCAGCAGTTTAGATAATGACAGGTCGTATGGCTACACCTTC. It codes for CASSLDNDRSYGYTF.

This rearrangement joins TRBV4-3 to TRBJ2-3, with 7 positions matching TRBD2. After removal of 6 bases from V and 5 bases from J, the junction contained 11 bases not matched to a gene. This CDR3 has 15 residues. Germline lookup yields CDR1 LGHNA and CDR2 YSLEER. In nucleotides, the CDR3 is TGCGCCAGCAGTGTCGGGGGGAGGGGTGGAGATACGCAGTATTTT. Protein sequence: CASSVGGRGGDTQYF.

Remarks on this clone: Other DNA variants within this sample encode the same CDR3. The chain recombines TRBV5-1 with TRBJ2-5, with no clear D. Trimming took off 0 bases at V and 2 bases at J, with 2 bases between the two ends. From germline, CDR1 is SGHRS and CDR2 YFSETQ. This CDR3 region has 12 residues. CDR3: CASSLAQETQYF. The CDR3 nucleotides read TGCGCCAGCAGCTTGGCACAAGAGACCCAGTACTTC.

The chain carries TRBV9 and TRBJ1-1; perhaps TRBD1 as D (6 bases). V dropped 4 bases and J dropped 5 bases, with 12 bases sitting between them. This CDR3 is built from 13 residues. Germline V lookup: CDR1 SGDLS, CDR2 YYNGEE. The CDR3 here is CASSPRGSTEAFF. CDR3 bases: TGTGCCAGCAGCCCCAGGGGTTCAACTGAAGCTTTCTTT.

This rearrangement joins TRBV5-1 to TRBJ2-5; D unresolved. The length of the CDR3 is 14 residues. Per germline, CDR1 SGHRS and CDR2 YFSETQ. V dropped 1 base and J dropped 0 bases, with 7 bases sitting between them. The CDR3 DNA is TGCGCCAGCAGCTTGCGTGACAACCAAGAGACCCAGTACTTC. As protein: CASSLRDNQETQYF.

The V call is TRBV6-5, the J call TRBJ2-6; weak D call: TRBD2 (5 bases). Germline values: CDR1 MNHEY, CDR2 SVGAGI. The CDR3 extends over 15 amino acids. Trimming took off 5 bases at V and 0 bases at J, with 8 bases between the two ends. The CDR3 DNA reads TGTGCCAGCAGTACCCGGGGCTCTGGGGCCAACGTCCTGACTTTC. It encodes CASSTRGSGANVLTF.

The CDR3 here is CASSPGQELSGDTQYF. CDR3 nucleotide sequence: TGTGCCAGCAGCCCGGGACAGGAACTAAGTGGAGATACGCAGTATTTT. The chain combines TRBV6-6 with TRBJ2-3; 8 nucleotides line up with TRBD1. With V trimmed by 6 bases and J by 5 bases, 13 bases remained unmatched. The CDR3 consists of 16 residues. Germline lookup yields CDR1 MNHNY and CDR2 SVGAGI (reference sequence).

In DNA form, the CDR3 reads TGTGCCAGCAGCACAGCGGGAGGAGGGGAGACCCAGTACTTC. This codes for CASSTAGGGETQYF. The gene calls are TRBV9 and TRBJ2-5, with TRBD2 matching over 9 bases. J was trimmed by 5 bases and V by 4 bases; bases with no gene match: 6. This CDR3 region has 14 residues. Germline V lookup: CDR1 SGDLS, CDR2 YYNGEE.

The rearrangement links TRBV19 to TRBJ1-4, with 10 positions matching TRBD1. CDR1 is LNHDA, CDR2 SQIVND, per germline (reference sequence). The CDR3 runs 13 residues. Germline trimming cut 5 bases from V and 10 bases from J; bases unmatched to any gene: 4. The CDR3 sequence: CASSFRDRGKLFF. CDR3 nucleotide sequence: TGTGCCAGTAGTTTCCGGGACAGGGGAAAACTGTTTTTT.

This clone occurred a few times. The chain employs TRBV5-6 and TRBJ2-1; D gene unclear. This CDR3 has 13 amino acids. The germline gives CDR1 SGHDT, CDR2 YYEEEE. Between the trimmed V and J ends, which lost 1 base and 6 bases, there was a span of 8 bases. The CDR3 sequence is CASSLYSLNEQFF. CDR3 sequence (DNA): TGTGCCAGCAGCTTGTACTCTCTCAATGAGCAGTTCTTC.

The chain carries TRBV6-6 and TRBJ1-2, with D tentatively TRBD1 (5 bases). Germline CDR1 reads MNHNY; CDR2 reads SVGAGI (reference sequence). Trimming stripped 11 bases from V and 4 bases from J, with 14 bases between. The CDR3 runs to 12 residues. CDR3 amino acids: CAGGVAGYGYTF. Written as DNA, the CDR3 is TGTGCCGGGGGGGTGGCGGGCTATGGCTACACCTTC.

This chain uses TRBV28 with TRBJ2-3; 14 nucleotides agree with TRBD2. The CDR3 has 16 residues. The germline CDR1 and CDR2 sequences are MDHEN and SYDVKM. J was trimmed by 5 bases and V by 6 bases; bases with no gene match: 7. CDR3 sequence: CASRPTSGRDEDTQYF. CDR3 in DNA: TGTGCCAGCAGGCCGACTAGCGGGAGGGACGAAGATACGCAGTATTTT.

The rearrangement links TRBV6-5 to TRBJ1-4, with TRBD1 as a possible D gene (5 bases). V was pared by 6 bases and J by 0 bases, with 11 bases between. Per germline, CDR1 MNHEY and CDR2 SVGAGI. CDR3 length equals 15 residues. CDR3 amino acids: CASSVDRTTNEKLFF. The CDR3 DNA follows: TGTGCCAGCAGCGTAGACAGAACAACTAATGAAAAACTGTTTTTT.

V gene TRBV9 combines with J gene TRBJ1-4; no clear D gene. The CDR3 totals 14 residues. The V gene's germline CDR1 is SGDLS and CDR2 YYNGEE. Between the trimmed V and J ends, which lost 7 bases and 7 bases, there was a span of 17 bases. The CDR3 nucleotides read TGTGCCAGCGGAGACCCCGGTGGAGGTGAAAAACTGTTTTTT. This gives the protein CASGDPGGGEKLFF.

This sequence joins TRBV27 and TRBJ1-5; the D gene is possibly TRBD1 (6 bases). The CDR3 length is 14 residues. Germline lookup yields CDR1 MNHEY and CDR2 SMNVEV (reference sequence). V shed 0 bases and J shed 5 bases, with 8 bases lying between them. The CDR3 loop reads CASSLSGAYQPQHF. The CDR3 region has the DNA TGTGCCAGCAGTTTATCGGGGGCTTATCAGCCCCAGCATTTT.

V gene TRBV5-1 combines with J gene TRBJ2-3; the match to TRBD1 covers 8 bases. This CDR3 has 14 amino acids. The J segment lost 6 bases and the V segment lost 0 bases, leaving 3 bases of the junction unmatched. The germline V gene encodes CDR1 SGHRS and CDR2 YFSETQ. CDR3 amino acids: CASSLADRGDTQYF. In nucleotides, the CDR3 is TGCGCCAGCAGCTTGGCAGACAGGGGCGATACGCAGTATTTT.

CDR3 nucleotides: TGCGCCAGCAGCCAAGCCGACGATCCTGGGGCGAACTATGGCTACACCTTC. Its translation is CASSQADDPGANYGYTF. The chain recombines TRBV4-1 with TRBJ1-2; D perhaps matches TRBD1 (5 bases). Germline V CDR1 and CDR2: MGHRA, YSYEKL. The CDR3 length is 17 residues. Trimming took off 1 base at V and 2 bases at J, with 17 bases between the two ends.

The CDR3 protein is CASSPAFGFLDTEAFF. The DNA of the CDR3 is TGCGCCAGCAGCCCTGCTTTCGGGTTTTTGGACACTGAAGCTTTCTTT. The gene calls are TRBV4-1 and TRBJ1-1, with D unclear. The CDR3 is 16 residues long. Germline CDR1 MGHRA, CDR2 YSYEKL. The V gene lost 4 bases and the J gene lost 3 bases, with 18 bases spanning the gap.

The chain couples TRBV5-1 to TRBJ1-2; TRBD1 matches at 11 bases. The germline V gene encodes CDR1 SGHRS and CDR2 YFSETQ. The V gene end was trimmed by 4 bases and the J gene end by 2 bases; junction bases not matched to a gene: 7. The CDR3 totals 16 residues. The CDR3 sequence: CASSQRTGGDNYGYTF. The CDR3 region has the DNA TGCGCCAGCAGCCAAAGGACAGGGGGCGACAACTATGGCTACACCTTC.

The V and J genes are TRBV5-1 and TRBJ2-5, with a weak D call TRBD2 (5 bases). The CDR3 totals 15 residues. V lost 4 bases to trimming and J lost 5 bases, with 18 bases between them. CDR1 and CDR2 from the germline V gene are SGHRS and YFSETQ. CDR3 sequence (DNA): TGCGCCAGCAGCGCCCACGGGGAGATGAGGGAGACCCAGTACTTC. It yields the protein CASSAHGEMRETQYF.

The chain joins TRBV7-2 to TRBJ2-7; a weak D match, TRBD2 (7 bases). With 3 bases removed from V and 1 base from J, the gap between germline ends came to 25 bases. CDR1 is SGHTA, CDR2 FQGNSA, per germline. CDR3 length: 19 amino acids. DNA for the CDR3: TGTGCCAGCAGCTTCGGATGGGGGCCGTCGGGGGGCCCGTCCTACGAGCAGTACTTC. It translates to CASSFGWGPSGGPSYEQYF.

The chain has TRBV6-1 and TRBJ1-1, with 9 bases aligning to TRBD1. CDR3 size: 14 residues. J lost 4 bases, V lost 11 bases, and 11 bases had no gene match. From germline, CDR1 is MNHNS and CDR2 SASEGT. CDR3: CAGRYRGPGTEAFF. The CDR3 coding sequence is TGTGCCGGGCGATACAGGGGGCCGGGCACTGAAGCTTTCTTT.

This chain connects TRBV4-3 to TRBJ1-1, with a tentative D call TRBD1 (5 bases). The germline CDR1 and CDR2 sequences are LGHNA and YSLEER. Deletions cut 6 bases from V and 0 bases from J, with 17 bases between. This CDR3 has 16 residues. CDR3 residues: CASSHTEGWVNTEAFF. CDR3 bases: TGCGCCAGCAGTCACACGGAGGGGTGGGTGAACACTGAAGCTTTCTTT.

V gene TRBV5-1 combines with J gene TRBJ2-6; D not resolved. With 1 base removed from V and 1 base from J, the gap between germline ends came to 9 bases. The V gene's germline CDR1 is SGHRS and CDR2 YFSETQ. This CDR3 is built from 16 residues. CDR3 loop: CASSLSRASGANVLTF. In DNA form, the CDR3 reads TGCGCCAGCAGCTTGAGTCGAGCTTCTGGGGCCAACGTCCTGACTTTC.